Listed below are T cell receptor beta chains from one sample, sequenced in a study of blood T cells in healthy people across ages. TCRdb called the 5' RACE reads again in MiXCR, with one record for every CDR3 protein. The sample shows fewer than 1.5 million distinct CDR3 sequences, around two fifths of them seen only once. Sequenced sample: blood. These receptors were taken from a woman aged 18-29 years in good health. Both conserved end residues are part of each CDR3. The D gene is left open where the match is weak. Size values are once, few and many counts, or a class for expanded clones, and some rows have none.

size: few; J: TRBJ2-3; V: TRBV6-5; D: TRBD2; DNA: TGTGCCAGCAGCCGTAGCGGGGGGGACACAGATACGCAGTATTTT; CDR3: CASSRSGGDTDTQYF
size: once; J: TRBJ1-2; V: TRBV4-1; D: NA; DNA: TGCGCCAGCAGCCAAGATCGGAATAACTATGGCTACACCTTC; CDR3: CASSQDRNNYGYTF
size: few; J: TRBJ2-7; V: TRBV14; D: NA; DNA: TGTGCCAGCAGCCAACGACAAGGGGTGGGTATATACGAGCAGTACTTC; CDR3: CASSQRQGVGIYEQYF
size: NA; J: TRBJ2-5; V: TRBV6-5; D: TRBD2; DNA: TGTGCCAGCACCACGTTGGGACTAGCGGGAACGGAGCAGTACTTC; CDR3: CASTTLGLAGTEQYF
size: NA; J: TRBJ2-7; V: TRBV6-5; D: NA; DNA: TGTGCCAGCAGTCATCCGACAGCCCCGTCCGAGCAGTACTTC; CDR3: CASSHPTAPSEQYF
size: NA; J: TRBJ2-3; V: TRBV24-1; D: NA; DNA: TGTGCCCCCCCGATCGGGCCTAGCACAGATACGCAGTATTTT; CDR3: CAPPIGPSTDTQYF
size: few; J: TRBJ2-1; V: TRBV4-2; D: TRBD2; DNA: TGTGCCAGCAGCCAAGAACGTCAACTAGCGGGACCCTCCTACAATGAGCAGTTCTTC; CDR3: CASSQERQLAGPSYNEQFF
size: NA; J: TRBJ2-6; V: TRBV4-3; D: NA; DNA: TGCGCCAGCAGCCAAGATGTCCCGACAGTTGGGGCCAACGTCCTGACTTTC; CDR3: CASSQDVPTVGANVLTF
size: few; J: TRBJ2-1; V: TRBV20-1; D: NA; DNA: TGCAGTGCCCCTACATCCAACCTTATGACGCCCTACAATGAGCAGTTCTTC; CDR3: CSAPTSNLMTPYNEQFF
size: NA; J: TRBJ1-2; V: TRBV27; D: TRBD1; DNA: TGTGCCAGCAGTTCCTCCGGGACAGGGGGGAATGGCTACACCTTC; CDR3: CASSSSGTGGNGYTF
size: few; J: TRBJ1-6; V: TRBV27; D: NA; DNA: TGTGCCAGCAGCCTGGGTTGGTCCCGCATTGGGGCACCCCTCCACTTT; CDR3: CASSLGWSRIGAPLHF
size: NA; J: TRBJ2-1; V: TRBV11-3; D: TRBD2; DNA: TGTGCCAGCAGCTTAGCGAGCGGGAGTCCCTACAATGAGCAGTTCTTC; CDR3: CASSLASGSPYNEQFF
size: NA; J: TRBJ2-7; V: TRBV20-1; D: NA; DNA: TGCAGTGCTAGCACTACTAGGGCCTACGAGCAGTACTTC; CDR3: CSASTTRAYEQYF
size: few; J: TRBJ2-1; V: TRBV2; D: NA; DNA: TGTGCCAGCAGTGAGGCCAGGGTTCCCTACAATGAGCAGTTCTTC; CDR3: CASSEARVPYNEQFF
size: few; J: TRBJ2-3; V: TRBV20-1; D: NA; DNA: TGCAGTGCTCCCAGAGCGATTTCGAGCACAGATACGCAGTATTTT; CDR3: CSAPRAISSTDTQYF
size: NA; J: TRBJ1-2; V: TRBV12-3/TRBV12-4; D: NA; DNA: TGTGCCAGCAGTTTAGCGACAGACTACTATGGCTACACCTTC; CDR3: CASSLATDYYGYTF
size: NA; J: TRBJ2-7; V: TRBV18; D: NA; DNA: TGTGCCAGCTCACGAGGGACGCCTACCTCCTACGAGCAGTACTTC; CDR3: CASSRGTPTSYEQYF
size: few; J: TRBJ2-5; V: TRBV6-2/TRBV6-3; D: TRBD1; DNA: TGTGCCAGCAGTTACATCCGACAGGGAGAAGAGACCCAGTACTTC; CDR3: CASSYIRQGEETQYF
size: NA; J: TRBJ1-2; V: TRBV6-1; D: TRBD1; DNA: TGTGCCAGCAAAGGACAGGCTAACTATGGCTACACCTTC; CDR3: CASKGQANYGYTF
size: few; J: TRBJ2-7; V: TRBV27; D: TRBD1; DNA: TGTGCCAGCAGCCCCCCCCGGACAGGGAGCAAGTACGAGCAGTACTTC; CDR3: CASSPPRTGSKYEQYF
size: few; J: TRBJ2-1; V: TRBV7-9; D: TRBD2; DNA: TGTGCCAGCAGCTTTCCTAGCGGGAGGGCCTACAATGAGCAGTTCTTC; CDR3: CASSFPSGRAYNEQFF
size: few; J: TRBJ2-5; V: TRBV20-1; D: NA; DNA: TGCAGTGCTAGGCTGGTTGCGGAAGAGACCCAGTACTTC; CDR3: CSARLVAEETQYF
size: NA; J: TRBJ1-1; V: TRBV7-2; D: NA; DNA: TGTGCCAGCAGCTTAACTATAGCTGAAGCTTTCTTT; CDR3: CASSLTIAEAFF
size: NA; J: TRBJ2-3; V: TRBV5-1; D: NA; DNA: TGCGCCAGCAGCACCGGGACTCAAGAAGATACGCAGTATTTT; CDR3: CASSTGTQEDTQYF
size: NA; J: TRBJ1-1; V: TRBV18; D: NA; DNA: TGTGCCAGCTCACCACTTTCAGGGCGGGACACTGAAGCTTTCTTT; CDR3: CASSPLSGRDTEAFF
size: NA; J: TRBJ2-1; V: TRBV12-3/TRBV12-4; D: NA; DNA: TGTGCCAGCAGTTTAGCGCTCGGCATGTACCAAGAGACCCAGTTCTTC; CDR3: CASSLALGMYQETQFF
size: NA; J: TRBJ2-5; V: TRBV11-2; D: NA; DNA: TGTGCCAGCAGCTTTAGGCTAGCACAAGAGACCCAGTACTTC; CDR3: CASSFRLAQETQYF
size: few; J: TRBJ2-3; V: TRBV11-2; D: NA; DNA: TGTGCCAGCAGCTTAGTGAGGGAGTATCTAACAGATACGCAGTATTTT; CDR3: CASSLVREYLTDTQYF
size: NA; J: TRBJ1-2; V: TRBV3-1; D: NA; DNA: TGTGCCAGCAGCCAAGCTTGGAATGGCTACACCTTC; CDR3: CASSQAWNGYTF
size: NA; J: TRBJ2-3; V: TRBV28; D: NA; DNA: TGTGCCAGCAGTTACGTCCTGGGCGCAGATACGCAGTATTTT; CDR3: CASSYVLGADTQYF
size: NA; J: TRBJ2-7; V: TRBV5-1; D: TRBD1; DNA: TGCGCCAGCAGCTTGGGGGGACAGGACGAGCAGTACTTC; CDR3: CASSLGGQDEQYF
size: many; J: TRBJ2-5; V: TRBV10-3; D: NA; DNA: TGTGCCATCAGTGAGTCGACTGGGACCGACAACCAAGAGACCCAGTACTTC; CDR3: CAISESTGTDNQETQYF
size: NA; J: TRBJ2-5; V: TRBV5-1; D: NA; DNA: TGCGCCAGCAGCGGTGGGCGGAGGTACCAAGAGACCCAGTACTTC; CDR3: CASSGGRRYQETQYF
size: NA; J: TRBJ2-7; V: TRBV7-9; D: NA; DNA: TGTGCCAGCAGTCTGCTGAGCTCCTACAATGAGCAGTACTTC; CDR3: CASSLLSSYNEQYF
size: many; J: TRBJ2-3; V: TRBV12-3/TRBV12-4; D: NA; DNA: TGTGCCAGCAGCTCCGTCCCAGATACGCAGTATTTT; CDR3: CASSSVPDTQYF
size: few; J: TRBJ2-1; V: TRBV7-9; D: NA; DNA: TGTGCCAGCAGCTTAGCGCAAGCCAATGAGCAGTTCTTC; CDR3: CASSLAQANEQFF
size: NA; J: TRBJ2-3; V: TRBV29-1; D: NA; DNA: TGCAGCGTTGAGAGCTCTCGCTTTGCAGATACGCAGTATTTT; CDR3: CSVESSRFADTQYF
size: NA; J: TRBJ2-5; V: TRBV19; D: TRBD2; DNA: TGTGCCAGTAGTATAGGGCCGGGACTAGCGGGAATCGATGAGCAGTACTTC; CDR3: CASSIGPGLAGIDEQYF
size: NA; J: TRBJ2-5; V: TRBV2; D: NA; DNA: TGTGCCAGCATGTCCCCTTCGTACCGAGAGACCCAGTACTTC; CDR3: CASMSPSYRETQYF
size: few; J: TRBJ2-7; V: TRBV29-1; D: NA; DNA: TGCAGCGTTGAAGGGCCGTCTGGTACCTACGAGCAGTACTTC; CDR3: CSVEGPSGTYEQYF
size: NA; J: TRBJ2-1; V: TRBV6-6; D: NA; DNA: TGTGCCAGCAGTTACAGAGGTACCGATGAGCAGTTCTTC; CDR3: CASSYRGTDEQFF
size: few; J: TRBJ1-2; V: TRBV27; D: NA; DNA: TGTGCCAGCAGTCCGGGATTACACAACTATGGCTACACCTTC; CDR3: CASSPGLHNYGYTF
size: few; J: TRBJ2-3; V: TRBV3-1; D: NA; DNA: TGTGCCAGCAGCCAAATAACTAGTGGAACAGATACGCAGTATTTT; CDR3: CASSQITSGTDTQYF
size: few; J: TRBJ1-4; V: TRBV9; D: TRBD1; DNA: TGTGCCAGCAGCGCCGGGACAGGCGGGGAGGAAAAACTGTTTTTT; CDR3: CASSAGTGGEEKLFF
size: few; J: TRBJ2-1; V: TRBV7-9; D: NA; DNA: TGTGCCAGCAGTCCCAAAAACAATGAGCAGTTCTTC; CDR3: CASSPKNNEQFF
size: NA; J: TRBJ2-1; V: TRBV5-1; D: NA; DNA: TGCGCCAGCAGCTTGGCGGGCGAGGGGTCCTACAATGAGCAGTTCTTC; CDR3: CASSLAGEGSYNEQFF
size: NA; J: TRBJ2-1; V: TRBV6-5; D: TRBD2; DNA: TGTGCCAGCAGTCTCGCTAGCGGGAGCTTCAATGAGCAGTTCTTC; CDR3: CASSLASGSFNEQFF
size: NA; J: TRBJ1-1; V: TRBV20-1; D: NA; DNA: TGCAGTGCTAGCCAGGGACCGAACACTGAAGCTTTCTTT; CDR3: CSASQGPNTEAFF
size: NA; J: TRBJ2-3; V: TRBV6-1; D: NA; DNA: TGTGCCAGCAGTCCCCAAGGGGGGGGCGGATCAGATACGCAGTATTTT; CDR3: CASSPQGGGGSDTQYF
size: NA; J: TRBJ2-5; V: TRBV20-1; D: TRBD2; DNA: TGCAGTGCTAGAGAAGGTTCTAGCTCCGGGGGGGAGCAGTACTTC; CDR3: CSAREGSSSGGEQYF
size: NA; J: TRBJ1-2; V: TRBV10-3; D: NA; DNA: TGTGCCATCAGTGAAGCCAGGGACTATGGCTACACCTTC; CDR3: CAISEARDYGYTF
size: NA; J: TRBJ2-1; V: TRBV2; D: TRBD1; DNA: TGTGCCCTAGGACAGGGGCCCTACAATGAGCAGTTCTTC; CDR3: CALGQGPYNEQFF